This entry lists 30 T cell receptor beta chains sequenced from one sample in a study of naive and memory T cell subsets. Both TRBC1 and TRBC2 were covered by a beta constant-region primer of two equimolar oligonucleotides. Ligated cDNA was amplified by four rounds of PCR with nested alpha and beta constant-region primers and SP2. TCRdb itself ran the UMI-ligation and nested PCR reads through MiXCR, one entry per CDR3 protein. The sample comprises 120,000 or so distinct CDR3 sequences, around 35% of which are singletons, and approximately 0.9% rests with the top ten. The sequenced sample consisted of central memory CD4+ T cells from blood. The receptors stem from a human donor in good health.

This clonotype was recorded a few times. V is TRBV24-1 and J is TRBJ1-2; D remains ambiguous. V lost 5 bases, J lost 4 bases, and 10 bases lay in between. This CDR3 is 13 amino acids long. Germline loops: CDR1 KGHDR, CDR2 SFDVKD. CDR3 sequence (DNA): TGTGCCACCAGTGGAGGGTATGCCTATGGCTACACCTTC. Translation gives CATSGGYAYGYTF.

The rearrangement links TRBV18 to TRBJ1-1, with D uncertain. The CDR3 runs to 15 residues. Trimming removed 1 base at V and 0 bases at J, with 9 bases between. Germline V gene sequence: CDR1 KGHSH, CDR2 LQKENI. The CDR3 loop is CASSPQPGLNTEAFF. CDR3 DNA sequence: TGTGCCAGCTCACCACAACCGGGATTGAACACTGAAGCTTTCTTT.

The V gene is TRBV28, the J gene TRBJ2-7; D could derive from TRBD1 or TRBD2 (6 bases each). This CDR3 spans 14 amino acids. The germline V gene encodes CDR1 MDHEN and CDR2 SYDVKM. V was trimmed by 4 bases and J by 2 bases, leaving 12 bases between them. The CDR3 loop is CASSSAGGPYEQYF. The CDR3 DNA follows: TGTGCCAGCAGTTCCGCCGGGGGCCCCTACGAGCAGTACTTC. Using reference TRBV28 and TRBJ2-7 for the parts outside the CDR3, the full variable domain is DVKVTQSSRYLVKRTGEKVFLECVQDMDHENMFWYRQDPGLGLRLIYFSYDVKMKEKGDIPEGYSVSREKKERFSLILESASTNQTSMYLCASSSAGGPYEQYFGPGTRLTVT.

This rearrangement joins TRBV12-3 or TRBV12-4 to TRBJ2-1; possible D gene TRBD2, 6 bases. The CDR3 runs to 15 residues. V lost 3 bases and J 5 bases, leaving 14 bases between the germline ends. CDR3: CASSFRGGTNNEQFF. The CDR3 DNA sequence: TGTGCCAGCAGTTTTCGAGGCGGGACGAACAATGAGCAGTTCTTC.

The sample holds a few counts of this clonotype. CDR3 bases: TGTGCCAGCAGCTTAGCGGTCGCGAAGACCCAGTACTTC. Protein sequence: CASSLAVAKTQYF. The chain combines TRBV7-2 with TRBJ2-5; D uncertain. The germline V and J ends were trimmed by 0 bases and 6 bases, with 8 bases remaining between them. Germline V gives CDR1 SGHTA, CDR2 FQGNSA. CDR3 size: 13 residues.

This clonotype was seen more than once but under ten times. The chain links TRBV12-3 or TRBV12-4 to TRBJ2-1; TRBD2 agrees at 14 bases. The length of the CDR3 is 16 residues. V trimming: 5 bases; J trimming: 8 bases; junction bases outside the gene matches: 8. The chain's CDR3 is CASSPNGLAGGDEQFF. CDR3 in DNA: TGTGCCAGCAGTCCCAATGGACTAGCGGGAGGCGATGAGCAGTTCTTC.

This clonotype was recorded a few times. This rearrangement joins TRBV29-1 to TRBJ1-3; D not resolved. The CDR3 is 16 residues long. The V end was cut by 2 bases, the J end by 0 bases, with 14 bases between. The germline CDR1 and CDR2 sequences are SQVTM and ANQGSEA. CDR3 sequence reads: CSVELPELDSGNTIYF. The CDR3 DNA reads as TGCAGCGTTGAACTCCCCGAACTCGACTCTGGAAACACCATATATTTT.

CDR3 residues: CASSTGSNTEAFF. In DNA, the CDR3 is TGTGCCAGCAGTACAGGGTCGAACACTGAAGCTTTCTTT. The J gene is TRBJ1-1, the V gene TRBV6-1, with a tentative D call TRBD1 (6 bases). Germline CDR1 reads MNHNS; CDR2 reads SASEGT. Trimming cost V 5 bases and J 1 base, with 8 bases left between them. This CDR3 spans 13 amino acids.

The V and J genes are TRBV12-3 or TRBV12-4 and TRBJ2-5, with D possibly TRBD2 on 6 matching bases. CDR3 length: 15 amino acids. Trimming pared 2 bases from V and 5 bases from J, leaving 15 bases between. The CDR3 nucleotides read TGTGCCAGCAGTTTAACGACGGGAGAGAGGGAGACCCAGTACTTC. It specifies CASSLTTGERETQYF.

The CDR3 DNA reads TGTGCCAGCAGTTTTTTGGGACAGGGGGCGTCTGGGGCCAACGTCCTGACTTTC. As protein: CASSFLGQGASGANVLTF. The V and J genes are TRBV28 and TRBJ2-6; TRBD1 agrees at 12 bases. V lost 3 bases, J lost 1 base, and 4 bases stayed unmatched. Germline loops: CDR1 MDHEN, CDR2 SYDVKM. The CDR3 runs to 18 residues. Filled out from reference TRBV28 and TRBJ2-6, the complete variable domain reads DVKVTQSSRYLVKRTGEKVFLECVQDMDHENMFWYRQDPGLGLRLIYFSYDVKMKEKGDIPEGYSVSREKKERFSLILESASTNQTSMYLCASSFLGQGASGANVLTFGAGSRLTVL.

This clonotype was counted between two and nine times. This chain connects TRBV7-8 to TRBJ2-5, with D maybe TRBD2 (6 bases). The germline gives CDR1 SGHVS, CDR2 FQNEAQ. CDR3 length: 15 amino acids. The V end was cut by 2 bases, the J end by 1 base, with 11 bases between. CDR3 in DNA: TGTGCCAGCAGCTTATTGGCTAGCGCCCAAGAGACCCAGTACTTC. It encodes CASSLLASAQETQYF.

The rearrangement links TRBV27 to TRBJ1-5; D possibly corresponds to TRBD1 (5 bases). Germline CDR1 is MNHEY and CDR2 is SMNVEV (reference sequence). Trimming took 6 bases from V and 4 from J, leaving 16 bases between them. The CDR3 loop spans 15 amino acids. CDR3 bases: TGTGCCAGCAGACGTGGGGCAGAGGGGAATCAGCCCCAGCATTTT. Protein sequence: CASRRGAEGNQPQHF.

The chain links TRBV6-2 or TRBV6-3 to TRBJ2-7, with TRBD2 matching over 11 bases. Germline CDR1 MNHEY, CDR2 SVGEGT. V trimming: 8 bases; J trimming: 1 base; junction bases outside the gene matches: 10. The CDR3 totals 16 residues. The CDR3 DNA sequence: TGTGCCAGCTCAGACCAGCTAGCGGGAGGATCCTACGAGCAGTACTTC. Translation: CASSDQLAGGSYEQYF.

There are a few counts of this clonotype. The rearrangement joins TRBV12-3 or TRBV12-4 to TRBJ1-5; TRBD1 might be the D (5 bases). The CDR3 sequence is 14 residues long. V lost 7 bases to trimming and J lost 4 bases, with 14 bases between them. CDR3 protein: CASTTGLHNQPQHF. In DNA form, the CDR3 reads TGTGCCAGCACCACAGGACTTCATAATCAGCCCCAGCATTTT.

This clonotype showed up just a few times. The CDR3 sequence: CSATTVPRGTGELFF. Written as DNA, the CDR3 is TGCAGTGCTACGACAGTGCCCCGCGGCACCGGGGAGCTGTTTTTT. The chain employs TRBV20-1 and TRBJ2-2; D is perhaps TRBD1 (5 bases). The CDR3 length is 15 residues. Trimming left V 4 bases short and J 4 bases short, with 16 bases between. The germline V gene encodes CDR1 DFQATT and CDR2 SNEGSKA (reference sequence).

The gene calls are TRBV11-2 and TRBJ2-7, with D possibly matching TRBD1 (5 bases). Per the germline V gene, CDR1 is SGHAT and CDR2 is FQNNGV. The CDR3 is made up of 15 amino acids. V was cut by 5 bases and J by 12 bases, with 26 bases left in between. The CDR3 nucleotides read TGTGCCAGCAGCCCGGGCCGGCCTCAGGGATATATGGGGTACTTC. Translation gives CASSPGRPQGYMGYF.

The chain employs TRBV15 and TRBJ1-5; D unresolved. Germline assignment: CDR1 LNHNV and CDR2 YYDKDF (reference sequence). V lost 2 bases and J 6 bases, leaving 5 bases between the germline ends. The CDR3 is made up of 12 amino acids. The CDR3 reads CATSRFLQPQHF. The CDR3 coding sequence is TGTGCCACCAGCAGATTTCTTCAGCCCCAGCATTTT. Looking up the rest from reference TRBV15 and TRBJ1-5 gives the full variable domain: DAMVIQNPRYQVTQFGKPVTLSCSQTLNHNVMYWYQQKSSQAPKLLFHYYDKDFNNEADTPDNFQSRRPNTSFCFLDIRSPGLGDTAMYLCATSRFLQPQHFGDGTRLSIL.

The V gene is TRBV24-1, the J gene TRBJ2-3; no clear D gene. The ends were cut back, 2 bases at V and 7 bases at J, with 15 bases in the middle. This CDR3 comprises 15 residues. Germline V gene lookup returns CDR1 KGHDR and CDR2 SFDVKD. The CDR3 DNA is TGTGCCACCAGTGATTCGGACCCAACCAAATATACGCAGTATTTT. This sequence encodes CATSDSDPTKYTQYF.

This clonotype was observed at least ten times. V is TRBV6-2 or TRBV6-3 and J is TRBJ2-2, with D maybe TRBD1 (5 bases). The CDR3 runs 14 residues. Per germline, CDR1 MNHEY and CDR2 SVGEGT. The V end was cut by 6 bases, the J end by 2 bases, with 10 bases between. Here the CDR3 DNA reads TGTGCCAGCAGCCAGACAGAAAACACCGGGGAGCTGTTTTTT. Amino acid sequence: CASSQTENTGELFF.

This clonotype was seen just once. This clone may be a read error of a much larger clone one base away. V and J are TRBV29-1 and TRBJ2-3, with TRBD2 matching over 8 bases. Germline V lookup: CDR1 SQVTM, CDR2 ANQGSEA. This CDR3 is built from 13 residues. In DNA, the CDR3 is TGCAGCGTTGGTCCGGGACTAGGAGATTCGCAGTATTTT. It encodes CSVGPGLGDSQYF.

J is TRBJ2-1 and V is TRBV28; a weak D match, TRBD2 (5 bases). CDR1 is MDHEN, CDR2 SYDVKM, per germline. V was trimmed by 6 bases and J by 0 bases, leaving 12 bases between them. This CDR3 is built from 15 residues. In DNA, the CDR3 is TGTGCCAGCAGGGCGACGGGGAGCTCCTACAATGAGCAGTTCTTC. As protein: CASRATGSSYNEQFF. The full variable domain, completed using reference TRBV28 and TRBJ2-1, is DVKVTQSSRYLVKRTGEKVFLECVQDMDHENMFWYRQDPGLGLRLIYFSYDVKMKEKGDIPEGYSVSREKKERFSLILESASTNQTSMYLCASRATGSSYNEQFFGPGTRLTVL.

Here the CDR3 reads CASSSQDRGTGELFF. CDR3 bases: TGTGCCAGCAGTTCGCAGGACAGGGGCACCGGGGAGCTGTTTTTT. V and J are TRBV6-6 and TRBJ2-2; TRBD1 matches at 9 bases. Germline CDR1 is MNHNY and CDR2 is SVGAGI (reference sequence). With V trimmed by 4 bases and J by 4 bases, 4 bases remained unmatched. The CDR3 loop spans 15 amino acids.

For the CDR3, the DNA is TGCAGTGCTAGAGTGTTGGGGAGCACAGATACGCAGTATTTT. Translation: CSARVLGSTDTQYF. V and J are TRBV20-1 and TRBJ2-3, with D hard to call. Trimming stripped 1 base from V and 0 bases from J, with 8 bases between. This CDR3 is 14 amino acids long. CDR1 is DFQATT, CDR2 SNEGSKA, per germline (reference sequence).

This clonotype was counted only a few times. The chain employs TRBV7-8 and TRBJ2-7; D gene unclear. CDR1 and CDR2 from the germline V gene are SGHVS and FQNEAQ. Trimming pared 1 base from V and 7 bases from J, leaving 11 bases between. This CDR3 is 13 amino acids long. This chain's CDR3 is CASSLGPQSEQYF. In DNA, the CDR3 is TGTGCCAGCAGCTTAGGCCCCCAGTCGGAGCAGTACTTC. Full variable domain (rest looked up from reference TRBV7-8 and TRBJ2-7): GAGVSQSPRYKVAKRGQDVALRCDPISGHVSLFWYQQALGQGPEFLTYFQNEAQLDKSGLPSDRFFAERPEGSVSTLKIQRTQQEDSAVYLCASSLGPQSEQYFGPGTRLTVT.

J is TRBJ2-1 and V is TRBV28; D possibly corresponds to TRBD2 (5 bases). V dropped 1 base and J dropped 6 bases, with 19 bases sitting between them. CDR1 and CDR2 (germline): MDHEN, SYDVKM. The CDR3 runs to 17 residues. This CDR3 is CASSLFKSGGSGNEQFF. The CDR3 DNA reads as TGTGCCAGCAGTTTATTTAAGTCGGGCGGCAGCGGCAATGAGCAGTTCTTC.

This chain links TRBV29-1 with TRBJ2-1, with 9 bases fitting TRBD2. Unmatched junction bases numbered 8, after V lost 7 bases and J lost 7 bases. Germline CDR1 SQVTM, CDR2 ANQGSEA. CDR3 length: 13 amino acids. The CDR3 DNA reads TGCAGCGCCAAACCGACTAGCGGTAATGAGCAGTTCTTC. This sequence encodes CSAKPTSGNEQFF.

This clonotype was recorded once. J is TRBJ2-1 and V is TRBV12-3 or TRBV12-4; D is ambiguous. CDR3 length equals 15 residues. V lost 3 bases, J lost 0 bases, and 9 bases lay in between. CDR3 in amino acids: CASSFPVSSYNEQFF. For the CDR3, the DNA is TGTGCCAGCAGTTTCCCGGTAAGCTCCTACAATGAGCAGTTCTTC.

This clonotype turned up a few times. The V and J genes are TRBV6-5 and TRBJ2-1; 9 positions match TRBD1. Germline V gives CDR1 MNHEY, CDR2 SVGAGI. CDR3 length equals 15 residues. V shed 6 bases, J shed 7 bases, and the junction held 10 bases outside the gene matches. The CDR3 loop reads CASRMTGGLRNEQFF. DNA of the CDR3: TGTGCCAGCAGGATGACAGGGGGTTTAAGAAATGAGCAGTTCTTC.

There are a few counts of this clonotype. The chain employs TRBV3-1 and TRBJ2-7, with TRBD2 as a possible D gene (7 bases). The CDR3 length is 14 residues. Germline V gene sequence: CDR1 LGHDT, CDR2 YNNKEL (reference sequence). V dropped 6 bases and J dropped 0 bases, with 12 bases sitting between them. The CDR3 spells CASRRGGSSYEQYF. As DNA, the CDR3 is TGTGCCAGCAGGAGGGGGGGGTCCTCCTACGAGCAGTACTTC.

This clonotype was observed at least ten times. J is TRBJ2-7 and V is TRBV7-9; 10 bases match TRBD2. CDR3 length equals 20 residues. Germline V gene sequence: CDR1 SEHNR, CDR2 FQNEAQ (reference sequence). V gave up 4 bases and J gave up 0 bases; unmatched junction bases: 18. Written as DNA, the CDR3 is TGTGCCAGCAGCTCAGCTATCCAGGGTAGACTAGCGGGCCTCTCCTACGAGCAGTACTTC. Translated, it gives CASSSAIQGRLAGLSYEQYF.